The T cell receptor beta chain described here comes from a study of T cell repertoires in cytomegalovirus infection. This clonotype has just one count. As yet, its antigen is unknown. One entry per CDR3 protein results from TCRdb running MiXCR on the reads. The repertoire consists of 600,000 to 700,000 distinct CDR3 sequences, with around a third occurring once and the leading ten covering 15% to 20%. There are 16 residues in the CDR3. The ends were cut back, 4 bases at V and 2 bases at J, with 12 bases in the middle. CDR1 and CDR2 (germline): MGHRA, YSYEKL. Sequenced material: cultured PBMCs, taken from culture after CMV antigen stimulation. The sequence derives from a human donor in good health (CMV status not recorded). Some clones in this sample may be carry-over from other donors' samples. The chain recombines TRBV4-1 with TRBJ2-6, with D possibly being TRBD2 (6 bases). DNA of the CDR3: TGCGCCAGCAGCCCCAAAGGACTAACTGGGGCCAACGTCCTGACTTTC. Its protein is CASSPKGLTGANVLTF.